This T cell receptor beta chain was captured by sequencing in a study of blood T cell repertoires in COVID-19. Study-wide background: Samples taken during acute and convalescent COVID-19 were collected in the United States, Italy and Spain.

Original methodology: Quantification of nucleated cells was approximated via reference gene primer amplification. TCRdb's table, derived via immunoSEQ multiplex PCR, lists solely in-frame clones and lacks some. V and J calls plus clone size are reproduced from that table; the DNA served to infer D and trimming. The table lists under 40,000 clones, 90% of them singletons. V gave up 6 bases and J gave up 2 bases, with 14 bases separating them. The germline CDR1 and CDR2 sequences are SGHNT and YYREEE (reference sequence). This CDR3 is 14 amino acids long. The sequencing input was peripheral blood. The chain carries TRBV5-4 and TRBJ1-2; D remains unclear. The receptor was isolated from a man aged 55 to 69 with active COVID-19. The CDR3 DNA is TGTGCCAGCACCAAGGGCGGGGAGAACTATGGCTACACCTTC. Protein: CASTKGGENYGYTF.